The clone carrying this T cell receptor (beta chain) was observed at least ten times. Its antigen is still unknown. Trimming cost V 3 bases and J 6 bases, with 19 bases left between them. This CDR3 has 15 amino acids. Germline V lookup: CDR1 SGDLS, CDR2 YYNGEE. The data stem from a study of breast tumors, draining lymph nodes, adjacent tissues. Study-wide points: Tumor repertoires ranked between lymph nodes and nontumor tissue in diversity, with V and J gene preferences.

TCRdb analysed the multiplex PCR reads with MiXCR anew, one entry per CDR3 protein. The sample includes some 170,000 distinct CDR3 sequences, approximately 30% of them seen just once. Samples came from axillary lymph nodes draining the breast cancer. Sequencing was carried out using axillary lymph node tissue. The clonotype comes from a female donor with breast cancer. Some clones in this sample may be carry-over from other donors' samples. V gene TRBV9 combines with J gene TRBJ2-7; D ambiguous. For the CDR3, the DNA is TGTGCCAGCAGCGGTCAGAGCCATTCATCCACCGAGCAGTACTTC. It yields the protein CASSGQSHSSTEQYF.